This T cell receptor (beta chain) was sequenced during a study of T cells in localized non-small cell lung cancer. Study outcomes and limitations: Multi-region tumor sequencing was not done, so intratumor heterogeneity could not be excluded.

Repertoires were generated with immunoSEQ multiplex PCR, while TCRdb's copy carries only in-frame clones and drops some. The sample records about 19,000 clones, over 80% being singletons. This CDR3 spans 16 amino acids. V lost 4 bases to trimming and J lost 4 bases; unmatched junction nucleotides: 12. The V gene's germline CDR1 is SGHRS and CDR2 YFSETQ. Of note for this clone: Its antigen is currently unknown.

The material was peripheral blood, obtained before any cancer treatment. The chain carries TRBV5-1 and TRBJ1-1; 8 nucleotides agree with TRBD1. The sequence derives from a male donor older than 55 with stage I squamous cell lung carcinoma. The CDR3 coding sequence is TGCGCCAGCAGCCACCGGCAGGGGGCCTCGGCCACTGAAGCTTTCTTT. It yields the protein CASSHRQGASATEAFF.